Included here is one T cell receptor (beta chain) sequence, with context. This CDR3 region has 14 residues. V gave up 10 bases and J gave up 5 bases, with 19 bases separating them. Germline V lookup: CDR1 MDHEN, CDR2 SYDVKM. The sample belongs to a study of T cell changes during pregnancy in multiple sclerosis. TCRdb's table, derived via immunoSEQ multiplex PCR, lists solely in-frame clones and lacks some. The repertoire includes 85,000 to 110,000 clones, 85% to 95% of them detected once, and roughly 0.88% sits in the top ten. The source of this sequence is a female donor with multiple sclerosis, enrolled in a pregnancy study. The sample in question was peripheral blood, obtained after pregnancy. This sequence joins TRBV28 and TRBJ2-3; the D gene is possibly TRBD2 (5 bases). The CDR3 loop is CATSGRRVQDTQYF. CDR3 nucleotides: TGTGCCACCTCCGGAAGGCGGGTTCAAGATACGCAGTATTTT.